The T cell receptor (beta chain) under discussion was sequenced for a study of OX40 agonist ivuxolimab in advanced cancers. The overall study: An anti-OX40 (CD134) antibody with agonistic activity, ivuxolimab, was administered to patients. Findings and caveats of the study: Certain nonresponders likewise exhibited a low normalized T-cell clonal expansion.

Trimming pared 5 bases from V and 8 bases from J, leaving 18 bases between. This CDR3 is 14 amino acids long. CDR1 and CDR2 (germline): SGHTA, FQGTGA. Patients were ineligible given autoimmune disease history or systemic immunosuppression. This clone was seen a single time. Its antigen is not identified. Clones were read by immunoSEQ multiplex PCR, and TCRdb kept only the in-frame ones, dropping some. The sample has 80,000 or so clones, approximately 86% seen once. V is TRBV7-3 and J is TRBJ1-2; D is undetermined. The source was CD4+ or CD8+ T cells sorted from blood, collected in a trial of the OX40 agonist ivuxolimab. This clonotype originated in an adult with an advanced solid tumor such as melanoma, head and neck, liver or kidney cancer. The CDR3 loop reads CASSPDGRQGGYTF. The CDR3 nucleotides are TGTGCCAGCAGCCCAGACGGCAGGCAAGGCGGCTACACCTTC.